The 32 T cell receptor beta chains given below trace back to one sample, sequenced in a study of siplizumab effects on memory and regulatory T cells. Using immunoSEQ multiplex PCR, the repertoire was profiled, and TCRdb retains in-frame clones only, with some absent. The sample includes 60,000 to 70,000 clones, approximately 88% of them seen just once. Material for sequencing was Tregs sorted from blood. The receptors stem from a human donor in good health.

This chain connects TRBV18 to TRBJ2-7; 11 nucleotides match TRBD2. CDR1 is KGHSH, CDR2 LQKENI, per germline. The length of the CDR3 is 15 residues. The ends lost 3 bases at V and 5 bases at J; junction bases unmatched: 6. CDR3 loop: CASSPLAGGPNEQYF. CDR3 DNA: TGTGCCAGCTCACCGCTAGCGGGAGGCCCAAACGAGCAGTACTTC.

The rearrangement joins TRBV5-1 to TRBJ2-1, with a tentative D call TRBD2 (5 bases). Germline lookup yields CDR1 SGHRS and CDR2 YFSETQ. CDR3 length equals 15 residues. Between the trimmed V and J ends, which lost 0 bases and 0 bases, there was a span of 7 bases. CDR3 sequence reads: CASSLEGVSYNEQFF. Here the CDR3 DNA reads TGCGCCAGCAGCTTGGAGGGAGTCTCCTACAATGAGCAGTTCTTC. Looking up the rest from reference TRBV5-1 and TRBJ2-1 gives the full variable domain: KAGVTQTPRYLIKTRGQQVTLSCSPISGHRSVSWYQQTPGQGLQFLFEYFSETQRNKGNFPGRFSGRQFSNSRSEMNVSTLELGDSALYLCASSLEGVSYNEQFFGPGTRLTVL.

This chain links TRBV6-1 with TRBJ1-1, with 7 bases matching TRBD1. V shed 4 bases and J 7 bases; nucleotides not matched to a gene: 6. Germline lookup yields CDR1 MNHNS and CDR2 SASEGT. This CDR3 contains 13 residues. CDR3 sequence (DNA): TGTGCCAGCAGTGGCCACAGGGGAGATGAAGCTTTCTTT. This translates into CASSGHRGDEAFF.

The chain has TRBV11-2 and TRBJ2-1; 9 nucleotides match TRBD2. The CDR3 totals 16 residues. Losses at the gene ends were 1 base for V and 6 bases for J; bases not matched to a gene: 7. Germline loops: CDR1 SGHAT, CDR2 FQNNGV. The CDR3: CASSLVVSGGFNEQFF. The DNA for the CDR3 is TGTGCCAGCAGCTTAGTAGTTAGCGGGGGATTCAATGAGCAGTTCTTC. Combining the CDR3 with reference TRBV11-2 and TRBJ2-1 gives the whole variable domain EAGVAQSPRYKIIEKRQSVAFWCNPISGHATLYWYQQILGQGPKLLIQFQNNGVVDDSQLPKDRFSAERLKGVDSTLKIQPAKLEDSAVYLCASSLVVSGGFNEQFFGPGTRLTVL.

Worth noting for this clone: A much larger clone lies one base from this, so it may be a read error. The chain employs TRBV10-3 and TRBJ2-5, with D possibly being TRBD1 (5 bases). The CDR3 runs to 13 residues. CDR1 ENHRY and CDR2 SYGVKD come from the germline V gene. The ends were cut back, 10 bases at V and 7 bases at J, with 19 bases in the middle. The CDR3 DNA reads as TGTGCCACGGAAAGGGGCAGTGGTAGGACCCAGTACTTC. Translating it yields CATERGSGRTQYF.

This clone was counted between two and nine times. The chain has TRBV23-1 and TRBJ1-5; the D is unclear. TRBV23-1 is given ORF status, its function remaining uncertain. This CDR3 has 16 residues. Trimming cost V 8 bases and J 0 bases, with 17 bases left between them. The CDR3 spells CASRVGQLYSNQPQHF. The DNA for the CDR3 is TGCGCCAGCCGAGTCGGGCAGCTATATAGCAATCAGCCCCAGCATTTT.

With respect to this clone: The junction departs from the called germline gene at one end, perhaps through a read error. The chain joins TRBV7-7 to TRBJ1-1, with TRBD1 as a possible D gene (5 bases). The germline CDR1 and CDR2 sequences are SSHAT and FNYEAQ (reference sequence). The length of the CDR3 is 15 residues. CDR3 DNA: TGTGCTAGCAGCTTAGGGAGACAGCGAAACACTGAAGCTTTCTTT. Translation: CASSLGRQRNTEAFF.

In this sample, this clone turned up once. The gene calls are TRBV30 and TRBJ2-7, with D perhaps matching TRBD1 (5 bases). Trimming removed 5 bases from V and 4 bases from J, with 9 bases in between. CDR1 GTSNPN and CDR2 SVGIG come from the germline V gene (reference sequence). The CDR3 covers 11 residues. The CDR3 nucleotides read TGTGCCTGGGCAGGGCTTTACGAGCAGTACTTC. It translates to CAWAGLYEQYF.

The V and J genes are TRBV14 and TRBJ2-3; D gene unclear. Between the trimmed V and J ends, which lost 5 bases and 4 bases, there was a span of 7 bases. Germline CDR1 reads SGHDN; CDR2 reads FVKESK. The CDR3 covers 12 residues. The CDR3 sequence: CASSNVPDTQYF. The CDR3 DNA follows: TGTGCCAGCAGCAACGTCCCAGATACGCAGTATTTT.

The chain is built from TRBV12-5 and TRBJ2-7; the match to TRBD1 covers 12 bases. Per germline, CDR1 LGHNT and CDR2 FRNRAP. The CDR3 spans 18 residues. Trimming at V came to 4 bases and at J to 5 bases, leaving 15 bases not matched to a gene. In DNA form, the CDR3 reads TGTGCTAGTGGTTCCGGGTTCCTCCGGGACAGGGGGCCGAACGAGCAGTACTTC. Amino acid sequence: CASGSGFLRDRGPNEQYF.

The V and J genes are TRBV6-5 and TRBJ1-1; maybe TRBD1 (5 bases). Trimming removed 7 bases at V and 2 bases at J, with 11 bases between. Germline lookup yields CDR1 MNHEY and CDR2 SVGAGI. The CDR3 sequence is 13 residues long. Here the CDR3 reads CASMGRANTEAFF. CDR3 nucleotide sequence: TGTGCCAGCATGGGCAGGGCAAACACTGAAGCTTTCTTT.

This chain connects TRBV28 to TRBJ1-2, with a possible D match to TRBD1 (6 bases). The germline V and J ends were trimmed by 3 bases and 3 bases, with 8 bases remaining between them. CDR1 is MDHEN, CDR2 SYDVKM, per germline. The CDR3 totals 13 residues. CDR3 amino acids: CASSLDSHYGYTF. DNA for the CDR3: TGTGCCAGCAGTTTGGACAGCCACTATGGCTACACCTTC.

The genes are TRBV10-3 and TRBJ2-7; tentatively, D is TRBD2 (5 bases). From germline, CDR1 is ENHRY and CDR2 SYGVKD. V lost 5 bases and J 5 bases, leaving 10 bases between the germline ends. CDR3 length: 12 residues. CDR3 in amino acids: CAISSDWDEQYF. The CDR3, as DNA: TGTGCCATCAGTTCGGACTGGGACGAGCAGTACTTC.

CDR3 in DNA: TGTGCCAGCAGCTTAAGCGGCGTCTCCTACGAGCAGTACTTC. It encodes CASSLSGVSYEQYF. The chain employs TRBV7-9 and TRBJ2-7; tentatively, D is TRBD2 (5 bases). Trimming shortened V by 2 bases and J by 0 bases, and 8 bases separated the two germline ends. CDR1 and CDR2 from the germline V gene are SEHNR and FQNEAQ (reference sequence). The CDR3 is made up of 14 amino acids.

J is TRBJ1-2 and V is TRBV5-1; no definite D call. Germline CDR1 reads SGHRS; CDR2 reads YFSETQ. V shed 3 bases and J shed 0 bases, with 9 bases lying between them. The CDR3 contains 14 residues. The CDR3 DNA sequence: TGCGCCAGCAGCTCCACAAGCCCTAACTATGGCTACACCTTC. This encodes CASSSTSPNYGYTF.

V is TRBV9 and J is TRBJ2-3, with no clear D. The CDR3 is 15 residues long. Trimming took 0 bases from V and 1 from J, leaving 9 bases between them. Germline CDR1 is SGDLS and CDR2 is YYNGEE. In nucleotides, the CDR3 is TGTGCCAGCAGCGTAGGGGCCGCCCGCACAGATACGCAGTATTTT. It specifies CASSVGAARTDTQYF.

The chain's CDR3 is CAISSVASSPGNTIYF. The CDR3 DNA reads TGTGCCATCTCTTCTGTCGCCAGCTCGCCCGGAAACACCATATATTTT. The chain carries TRBV10-3 and TRBJ1-3, with unresolved D. The V gene lost 8 bases and the J gene lost 4 bases, with 21 bases spanning the gap. CDR3 length equals 16 residues. The germline CDR1 and CDR2 sequences are ENHRY and SYGVKD.

CDR3 loop: CASSQLGFNEKLFF. CDR3 sequence (DNA): TGTGCCAGCAGCCAGCTAGGTTTTAATGAAAAACTGTTTTTT. The chain joins TRBV14 to TRBJ1-4; unclear D gene. Between the trimmed V and J ends, which lost 3 bases and 4 bases, there was a span of 9 bases. The V gene's germline CDR1 is SGHDN and CDR2 FVKESK. The CDR3 sequence is 14 residues long.

The CDR3 region is CASSIEASKNIQYF. In DNA form, the CDR3 reads TGTGCCAGTAGTATAGAGGCTAGCAAAAACATTCAGTACTTC. The rearrangement joins TRBV19 to TRBJ2-4, with D uncertain. Germline lookup yields CDR1 LNHDA and CDR2 SQIVND (reference sequence). This CDR3 has 14 residues. Trimming shortened V by 0 bases and J by 3 bases, and 6 bases separated the two germline ends.

The chain uses TRBV7-3 and TRBJ2-1; 8 bases agree with TRBD2. The germline V gene encodes CDR1 SGHTA and CDR2 FQGTGA. The CDR3 loop spans 17 amino acids. V was pared by 4 bases and J by 1 base, with 9 bases of the junction left unmatched. The CDR3 nucleotides read TGTGCCAGCAGCTCGCGAGCGGGAGAGGCTTCCTACAATGAGCAGTTCTTC. It is translated as CASSSRAGEASYNEQFF.

The chain employs TRBV7-2 and TRBJ1-3, with TRBD1 matching over 7 bases. This CDR3 is 16 amino acids long. V dropped 2 bases and J dropped 3; count of bases not matched to a gene: 7. Germline-derived CDR1 and CDR2 are SGHTA and FQGNSA. This CDR3 is CASSLIRGLSGNTIYF. Here the CDR3 DNA reads TGTGCCAGCAGCTTAATTAGGGGGCTGAGTGGAAACACCATATATTTT.

V gene TRBV11-3 combines with J gene TRBJ1-3, with no clear D. V lost 0 bases, J lost 0 bases, and 9 bases lay in between. The CDR3 extends over 16 amino acids. From germline, CDR1 is SGHNT and CDR2 YENEEA. DNA of the CDR3: TGTGCCAGCAGCTTAGATCGGGCAAGCTCTGGAAACACCATATATTTT. As protein: CASSLDRASSGNTIYF.

The chain links TRBV7-2 to TRBJ2-7, with unresolved D. The CDR3 is 13 residues long. Trimming pared 3 bases from V and 0 bases from J, leaving 6 bases between. The germline V gene has CDR1 SGHTA and CDR2 FQGNSA. The CDR3 region has the DNA TGTGCCAGCAGCTTGTCTCTCTCCTACGAGCAGTACTTC. Translation: CASSLSLSYEQYF.

The rearrangement links TRBV11-3 to TRBJ2-7; D remains ambiguous. CDR1 SGHNT and CDR2 YENEEA come from the germline V gene. The CDR3 spans 12 residues. V was clipped by 1 base and J by 7 bases, with 8 bases between them. CDR3 DNA: TGTGCCAGCAGCTTAGGTGTAGGAGAGCAGTACTTC. Translation: CASSLGVGEQYF.

The chain combines TRBV14 with TRBJ2-7; D assignment may be TRBD1 or TRBD2 (6 bases each). V shed 3 bases and J shed 3 bases, with 18 bases lying between them. CDR1 and CDR2 from the germline V gene are SGHDN and FVKESK. The CDR3 runs 16 residues. This CDR3 is CASSQTDGGGFYEQYF. In DNA form, the CDR3 reads TGTGCCAGCAGCCAGACCGACGGAGGGGGATTCTACGAGCAGTACTTC.

This clone was seen once. The chain recombines TRBV5-1 with TRBJ1-2; D perhaps matches TRBD1 (5 bases). Trimming removed 4 bases from V and 8 bases from J, with 12 bases in between. This CDR3 has 12 residues. In germline, CDR1 is SGHRS, CDR2 YFSETQ. The CDR3 region has the DNA TGCGCCAGCAGCAGGGGTCTGGAAGGCTACACCTTC. The encoded protein is CASSRGLEGYTF.

The CDR3 spells CASSVLNRYTDTQYF. The CDR3 nucleotides read TGTGCCAGCAGCGTACTTAACAGATACACAGATACGCAGTATTTT. This chain uses TRBV9 with TRBJ2-3; D is unresolved. Trimming took off 1 base at V and 2 bases at J, with 11 bases between the two ends. The length of the CDR3 is 15 residues. The V gene's germline CDR1 is SGDLS and CDR2 YYNGEE.

This clone appeared a few times. The junction differs from germline at one of its ends, possibly a read error. The chain carries TRBV19 and TRBJ1-4, with 7 positions matching TRBD1. Germline-derived CDR1 and CDR2 are LNHDA and SQIVND (reference sequence). The CDR3 has 11 residues. CDR3 sequence (DNA): TGTGCCAGTAGTATCCCCGGGACAGTTACCTTT. This sequence encodes CASSIPGTVTF.

The V call is TRBV6-1, the J call TRBJ2-5; 13 bases are shared with TRBD2. The CDR3 contains 15 residues. CDR1 MNHNS and CDR2 SASEGT come from the germline V gene. The V and J ends lost 3 bases and 5 bases, in that order; junction bases with no gene match: 3. The chain's CDR3 is CASSDTSGRGETQYF. CDR3 DNA sequence: TGTGCCAGCAGTGATACTAGCGGGAGGGGTGAGACCCAGTACTTC.

This CDR3 reads CASSNLDSYYGYTF. In nucleotides, the CDR3 is TGTGCCAGCAGCAACCTAGACAGCTACTATGGCTACACCTTC. This chain connects TRBV21-1 to TRBJ1-2; the table's D gene call, TRBD1, was not cross checked with the DNA. TRBV21-1 is annotated as a pseudogene. There are 14 residues in the CDR3.

This clone was picked up a small number of times. CDR3 residues: CATSRGTDPNQPQHF. CDR3 bases: TGTGCCACCAGCAGAGGGACCGACCCAAATCAGCCCCAGCATTTT. The genes are TRBV15 and TRBJ1-5; D call uncertain. The germline V gene encodes CDR1 LNHNV and CDR2 YYDKDF (reference sequence). CDR3 length: 15 residues. With 1 base removed from V and 4 bases from J, the gap between germline ends came to 11 bases.

The chain joins TRBV6-5 to TRBJ1-2, with D tentatively TRBD1 (6 bases). Germline assignment: CDR1 MNHEY and CDR2 SVGAGI. Trimming cost V 0 bases and J 4 bases, with 12 bases left between them. The CDR3 is 15 amino acids. The CDR3 region has the DNA TGTGCCAGCAGTTACTCTCCAGGGGTAGCCTATGGCTACACCTTC. It codes for CASSYSPGVAYGYTF.